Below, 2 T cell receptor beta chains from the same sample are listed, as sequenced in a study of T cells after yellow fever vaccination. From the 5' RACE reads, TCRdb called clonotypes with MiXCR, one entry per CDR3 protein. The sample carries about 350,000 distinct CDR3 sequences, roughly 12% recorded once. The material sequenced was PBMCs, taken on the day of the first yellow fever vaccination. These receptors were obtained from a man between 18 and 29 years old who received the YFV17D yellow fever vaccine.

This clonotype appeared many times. CDR3 loop: CASSDTSGGTGELFF. DNA of the CDR3: TGTGCCAGCAGTGACACTAGCGGGGGCACCGGGGAGCTGTTTTTT. V is TRBV6-4 and J is TRBJ2-2; 11 nucleotides align to TRBD2. V was pared by 2 bases and J by 4 bases, with 0 bases of the junction left unmatched. The CDR3 runs 15 residues. The germline CDR1 and CDR2 sequences are MRHNA and SNTAGT.

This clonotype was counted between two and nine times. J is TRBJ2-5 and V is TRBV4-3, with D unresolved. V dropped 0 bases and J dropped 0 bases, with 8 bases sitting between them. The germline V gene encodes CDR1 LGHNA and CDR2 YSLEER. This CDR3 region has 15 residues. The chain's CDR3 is CASSQDFRNQETQYF. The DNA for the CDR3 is TGCGCCAGCAGCCAAGATTTCAGGAACCAAGAGACCCAGTACTTC.